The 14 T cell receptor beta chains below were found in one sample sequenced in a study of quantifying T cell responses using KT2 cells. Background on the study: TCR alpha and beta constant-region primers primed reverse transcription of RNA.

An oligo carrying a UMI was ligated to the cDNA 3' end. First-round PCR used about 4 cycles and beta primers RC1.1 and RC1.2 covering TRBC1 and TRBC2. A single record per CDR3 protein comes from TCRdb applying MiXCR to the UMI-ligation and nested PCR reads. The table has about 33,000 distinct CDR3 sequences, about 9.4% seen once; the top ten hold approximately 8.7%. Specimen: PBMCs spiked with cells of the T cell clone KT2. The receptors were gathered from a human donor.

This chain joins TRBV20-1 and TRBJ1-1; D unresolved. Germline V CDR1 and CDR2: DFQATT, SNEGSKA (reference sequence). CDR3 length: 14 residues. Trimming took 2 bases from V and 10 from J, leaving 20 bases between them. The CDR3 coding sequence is TGCAGTGCTAGACCCAAGGGCCAACCCGGCGGAGCTTTCTTT. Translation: CSARPKGQPGGAFF.

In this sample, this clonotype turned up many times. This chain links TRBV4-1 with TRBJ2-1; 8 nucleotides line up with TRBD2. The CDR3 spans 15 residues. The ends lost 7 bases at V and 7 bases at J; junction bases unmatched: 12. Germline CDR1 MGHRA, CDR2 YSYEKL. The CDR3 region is CASIDFRGGRNEQFF. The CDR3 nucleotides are TGCGCCAGCATCGACTTCCGGGGGGGGAGGAATGAGCAGTTCTTC.

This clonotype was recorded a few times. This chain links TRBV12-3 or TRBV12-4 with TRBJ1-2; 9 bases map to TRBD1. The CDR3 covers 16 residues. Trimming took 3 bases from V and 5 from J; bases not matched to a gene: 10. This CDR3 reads CASSFDRGSAEYGYTF. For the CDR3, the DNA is TGTGCCAGCAGTTTTGACAGGGGGTCGGCGGAGTATGGCTACACCTTC.

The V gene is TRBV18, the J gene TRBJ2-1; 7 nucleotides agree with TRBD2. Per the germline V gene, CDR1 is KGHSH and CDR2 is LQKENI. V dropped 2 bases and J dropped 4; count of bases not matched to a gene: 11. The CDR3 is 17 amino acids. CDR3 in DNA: TGTGCCAGCTCACCAAACCCCATGGGGGGGTTTTACAATGAGCAGTTCTTC. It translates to CASSPNPMGGFYNEQFF.

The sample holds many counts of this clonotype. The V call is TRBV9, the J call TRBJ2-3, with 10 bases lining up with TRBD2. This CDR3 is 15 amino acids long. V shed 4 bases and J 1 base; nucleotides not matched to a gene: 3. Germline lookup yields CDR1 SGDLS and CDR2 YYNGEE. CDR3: CASSPGTSGTDTQYF. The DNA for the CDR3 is TGTGCCAGCAGCCCCGGGACTAGCGGCACAGATACGCAGTATTTT.

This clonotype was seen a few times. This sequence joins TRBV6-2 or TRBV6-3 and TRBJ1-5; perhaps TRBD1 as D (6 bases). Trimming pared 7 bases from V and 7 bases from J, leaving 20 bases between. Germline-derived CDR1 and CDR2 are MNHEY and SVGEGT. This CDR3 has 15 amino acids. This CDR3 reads CASTYGQGFRQPQHF. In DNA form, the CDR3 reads TGTGCCAGCACCTATGGGCAGGGGTTTCGGCAGCCCCAGCATTTT.

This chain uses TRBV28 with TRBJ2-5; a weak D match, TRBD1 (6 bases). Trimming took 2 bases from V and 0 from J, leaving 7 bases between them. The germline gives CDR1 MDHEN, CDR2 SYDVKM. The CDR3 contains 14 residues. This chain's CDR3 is CASSLAGDQETQYF. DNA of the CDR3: TGTGCCAGCAGTTTAGCAGGGGACCAAGAGACCCAGTACTTC.

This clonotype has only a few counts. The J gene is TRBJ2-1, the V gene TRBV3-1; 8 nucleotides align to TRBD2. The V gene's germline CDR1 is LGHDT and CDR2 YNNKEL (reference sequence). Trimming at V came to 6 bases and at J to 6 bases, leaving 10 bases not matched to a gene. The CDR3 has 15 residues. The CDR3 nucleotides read TGTGCCAGCAGTCGACTAGCGCACCCAGCCAATGAGCAGTTCTTC. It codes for CASSRLAHPANEQFF.

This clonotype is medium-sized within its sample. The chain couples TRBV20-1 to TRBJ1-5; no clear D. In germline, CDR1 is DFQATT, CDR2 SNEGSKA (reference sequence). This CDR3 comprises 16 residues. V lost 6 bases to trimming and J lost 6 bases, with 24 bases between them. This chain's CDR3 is CSASLDEKGDSQPQHF. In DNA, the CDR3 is TGCAGTGCGAGTCTAGACGAAAAGGGAGATAGTCAGCCCCAGCATTTT.

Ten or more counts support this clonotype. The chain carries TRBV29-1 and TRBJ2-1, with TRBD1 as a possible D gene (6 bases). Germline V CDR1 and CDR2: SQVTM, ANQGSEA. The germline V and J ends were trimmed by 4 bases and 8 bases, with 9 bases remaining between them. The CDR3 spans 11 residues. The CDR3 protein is CSVGGGYEQFF. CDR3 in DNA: TGCAGCGTTGGAGGGGGTTATGAGCAGTTCTTC.

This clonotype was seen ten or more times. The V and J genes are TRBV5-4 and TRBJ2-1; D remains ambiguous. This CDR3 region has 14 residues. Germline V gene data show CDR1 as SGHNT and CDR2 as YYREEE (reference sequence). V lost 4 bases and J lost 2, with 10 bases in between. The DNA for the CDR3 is TGTGCCAGCAGCCCGCCTGCAGCCTACAATGAGCAGTTCTTC. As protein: CASSPPAAYNEQFF.

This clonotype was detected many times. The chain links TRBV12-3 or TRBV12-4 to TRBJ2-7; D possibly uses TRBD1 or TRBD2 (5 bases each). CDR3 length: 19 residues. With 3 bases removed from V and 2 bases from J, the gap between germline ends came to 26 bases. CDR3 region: CASSFIGGWGEKPTYEQYF. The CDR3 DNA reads TGTGCCAGCAGTTTTATTGGGGGTTGGGGCGAAAAACCTACCTACGAGCAGTACTTC.

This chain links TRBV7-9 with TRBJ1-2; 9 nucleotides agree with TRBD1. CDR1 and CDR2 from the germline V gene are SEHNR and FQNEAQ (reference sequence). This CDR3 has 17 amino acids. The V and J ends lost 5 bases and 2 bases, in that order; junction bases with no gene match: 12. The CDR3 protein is CASSPFRRQGGNYGYTF. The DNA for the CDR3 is TGTGCCAGCAGCCCATTTCGCCGACAGGGGGGGAACTATGGCTACACCTTC.

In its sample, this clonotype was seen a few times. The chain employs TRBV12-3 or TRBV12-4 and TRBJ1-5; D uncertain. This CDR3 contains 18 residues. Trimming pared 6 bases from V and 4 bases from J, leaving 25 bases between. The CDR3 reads CASSGLAGSRNWNQPQHF. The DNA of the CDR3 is TGTGCCAGCAGCGGGTTGGCGGGCAGCCGGAATTGGAATCAGCCCCAGCATTTT.